These 6 T cell receptor beta chains came from one sample sequenced in a study of cytomegalovirus exposure and HLA in healthy donors. Vbeta (60) and Jbeta (13) primers were used in the PCR. Only in-frame clones appear in the TCRdb table, and some are missing; sequencing was by immunoSEQ multiplex PCR. The profile shows roughly 67,000 clones, about 82% of them singletons. Specimen: PBMCs. The source of these receptors is a woman in her twenties or thirties in good health and CMV-seronegative.

V is TRBV6-1 and J is TRBJ1-2, with 10 bases that match TRBD1. CDR3 size: 13 residues. Germline assignment: CDR1 MNHNS and CDR2 SASEGT. The J segment lost 8 bases and the V segment lost 7 bases, leaving 7 bases of the junction unmatched. The CDR3 nucleotides read TGTGCCAGCAATGACAGGGGGCTGGAGGGCTACACCTTC. It is translated as CASNDRGLEGYTF.

This clone was observed a single time. The chain combines TRBV2 with TRBJ2-5; D is unresolved. The J call may be in error: the DNA end matches TRBJ2-7 better. The CDR3 consists of 12 residues. Germline values: CDR1 SNHLY, CDR2 FYNNEI. The CDR3 loop is CASSEASYEQYF. The CDR3 DNA reads as TGTGCCAGCAGTGAAGCTTCCTACGAGCAGTACTTC.

The chain employs TRBV4-3 and TRBJ2-3, with 16 bases aligning to TRBD2. V lost 1 base and J lost 2; bases outside the gene matches: 3. The germline CDR1 and CDR2 sequences are LGHNA and YSLEER. This CDR3 contains 18 residues. DNA for the CDR3: TGCGCCAGCAGCCAAGGGGGACTAGCGGGGGGGATCACAGATACGCAGTATTTT. It translates to CASSQGGLAGGITDTQYF.

This clone showed up just once. V usage is TRBV29-1 and J usage is TRBJ1-4; unclear D gene. CDR1 is SQVTM, CDR2 ANQGSEA, per germline. The ends were cut back, 5 bases at V and 0 bases at J, with 13 bases in the middle. The CDR3 is 15 residues long. The CDR3 bases are TGCAGCGTTAACCTGAGGTTTGCAACTAATGAAAAACTGTTTTTT. The encoded protein is CSVNLRFATNEKLFF.

CDR3 sequence reads: CAWSVQAEAFF. DNA of the CDR3: TGTGCCTGGAGTGTCCAGGCTGAAGCTTTCTTT. V is TRBV30 and J is TRBJ1-1; D is unclear. The CDR3 contains 11 residues. Germline V gene sequence: CDR1 GTSNPN, CDR2 SVGIG (reference sequence). Deletions cut 0 bases from V and 6 bases from J, with 5 bases between.

This clone was observed a few times. The V gene is TRBV7-2, the J gene TRBJ1-6; a weak D match, TRBD1 (5 bases). CDR3 length: 16 residues. V gave up 5 bases and J gave up 4 bases, with 15 bases separating them. Germline V gene lookup returns CDR1 SGHTA and CDR2 FQGNSA. The CDR3 DNA reads TGTGCCAGCAGCCCGGTCGGGCAGGGATATAATTCACCCCTCCACTTT. Translating gives CASSPVGQGYNSPLHF. Drawing the rest from reference TRBV7-2 and TRBJ1-6, the complete variable domain is GAGVSQSPSNKVTEKGKDVELRCDPISGHTALYWYRQSLGQGLEFLIYFQGNSAPDKSGLPSDRFSAERTGGSVSTLTIQRTQQEDSAVYLCASSPVGQGYNSPLHFGNGTRLTVT.